The rows below give T cell receptor beta chains drawn from one sample of a study of T cell responses to AZD1222 COVID-19 vaccine. Data came from immunoSEQ multiplex PCR; TCRdb stores just in-frame clones and leaves some out. This table holds about 81,000 clones, 90% to 95% found once. Sequenced material: peripheral blood, taken 28 days after the second AZD1222 dose. The receptors originated from an adult who received the AZD1222 COVID-19 vaccine. CDR3s leave out the opening cysteine and the closing phenylalanine or tryptophan. Fields, in order: J gene, CDR3 length, clone size, V gene, CDR3 protein. A row's size may be missing; if present it is once, few, many or a size class.

TRBJ1-5 13 . TRBV2 ASCRQGYSNQPQH
TRBJ1-1 11 . TRBV19 ASSARVGTEAF
TRBJ1-2 12 . TRBV6-6 ASVKGDRLGGYT
TRBJ1-4 15 once TRBV7-9 ASSPQPPGRRNEKLF
TRBJ2-1 13 . TRBV4-2 ASSQGESSYNEQF
TRBJ2-1 14 . TRBV18 ASSPPGPRSYNEQF
TRBJ1-3 12 once TRBV6-6 ASRDRGTGNTIY
TRBJ2-1 13 . TRBV14 ASSQTGTLYNEQF
TRBJ2-7 9 once TRBV20-1 SGDRGREQY
TRBJ2-1 13 . TRBV9 ASTPAGANYNEQF
TRBJ1-2 13 . TRBV24-1 ATSDSRGPSYGYT
TRBJ2-1 16 . TRBV7-3 ASSLSPGQGARYNEQF
TRBJ1-6 13 . TRBV28 ASLSRTTVGSPLH
TRBJ2-5 14 . TRBV9 ASSVGPGQGQETQY
TRBJ2-5 10 . TRBV13 ASSLGEETQY
TRBJ2-1 10 . TRBV6-5 ASRDYWNEQF
TRBJ2-2 13 . TRBV28 ASSLRQGGTGELF
TRBJ1-3 11 . TRBV7-6 ASSHPSGNTIY
TRBJ2-1 12 few TRBV3-1/TRBV3-2 ASSPRLAGVKQF
TRBJ1-2 13 . TRBV28 ASSLWESTTYGYT
TRBJ2-2 14 . TRBV18 ASSPFSGGGTGELF
TRBJ1-4 13 . TRBV5-1 ASSPLRGQSEKLF
TRBJ1-1 13 . TRBV6-5 ASSYYRTGNTEAF
TRBJ1-6 12 . TRBV27 ASSATGDHSPLH
TRBJ1-1 11 . TRBV2 ASSSTANGEAF
TRBJ1-6 9 few TRBV2 ASRRNSPLH
TRBJ2-2 13 . TRBV2 ASSVQGLGTGELF
TRBJ2-2 12 . TRBV5-5 ASSLVGNTGELF
TRBJ2-2 13 . TRBV6-2/TRBV6-3 ASSTSGRTTGELF
TRBJ1-4 10 . TRBV6-6 ASSPDRTKLF
TRBJ1-2 10 . TRBV5-1 ASSLADYGYT
TRBJ1-6 13 . TRBV3-1/TRBV3-2 ASSQAWGGGSPLH
TRBJ1-5 16 . TRBV18 ASSPGSRDREGHQPQH
TRBJ1-2 11 . TRBV28 ASRTRVEGGYT
TRBJ1-1 13 . TRBV18 ASSPMGSRDTEAF
TRBJ2-5 10 once TRBV29-1 SVGRGQETQY
TRBJ1-4 7 . TRBV24-1 ATIEKLF
TRBJ1-6 14 . TRBV5-1 ASSTSGGKYNSPLH
TRBJ1-2 11 . TRBV28 ASSLGQAGGYT
TRBJ1-5 13 . TRBV19 ASSRQAHSNQPQH
TRBJ1-2 9 . TRBV20-1 SASRVNGYT
TRBJ2-7 12 . TRBV5-1 ASSLGHLDYEQY
TRBJ2-2 14 . TRBV6-1 ASSEGVFQNTGELF
TRBJ2-1 14 . TRBV15 ATSSLRGSSYNEQF
TRBJ1-5 13 . TRBV19 ASSGGGTSNQPQH
TRBJ2-3 15 . TRBV3-1/TRBV3-2 ASSQDILAGSTDTQY
TRBJ1-1 13 . TRBV11-3 ASSPGPGMNTEAF
TRBJ1-1 10 . TRBV5-1 ASSLVGSEAF
TRBJ1-5 14 once TRBV18 ASSPMDGGSNQPQH
TRBJ1-5 13 . TRBV28 ASSVWDRGNQPQH
TRBJ2-7 12 . TRBV28 ASRGGEGGYEQY
TRBJ1-2 11 . TRBV28 ASRTDRDYGYT
TRBJ1-2 12 once TRBV6-5 ASREGSADRGYT
TRBJ1-6 11 . TRBV12-3/TRBV12-4 ASSYSSNSPLH
TRBJ1-4 13 . TRBV19 ASSNGLRGNEKLF
TRBJ2-7 12 once TRBV7-8 ASSSRLGAAEQY
TRBJ2-1 12 . TRBV27 ATTRAGGRNEQF
TRBJ1-4 12 . TRBV6-5 ASSPDRVDEKLF
TRBJ2-7 12 . TRBV19 ASSMGTASYEQY